This entry is about one T cell receptor (beta chain). Its ends do not fully match the called genes, so a read error is possible. TCRdb keeps only in-frame clones here, not all; method: immunoSEQ multiplex PCR. The table has about 190,000 clones, almost 95% seen once; the top ten hold 1% to 1.5%. The entry originates in a study of T cell responses to AZD1222 COVID-19 vaccine. Per the germline V gene, CDR1 is MDHEN and CDR2 is SYDVKM. CDR3 length equals 13 residues. The J gene is TRBJ1-5, the V gene TRBV28; D is perhaps TRBD1 (5 bases). The sequence derives from an adult in good health. The sample was peripheral blood, taken on day 0 of AZD1222 vaccination. This CDR3 is CTSRLSGQQPQHF. The CDR3, as DNA: TGTACCAGCAGGTTGTCAGGGCAACAGCCCCAGCATTTT.